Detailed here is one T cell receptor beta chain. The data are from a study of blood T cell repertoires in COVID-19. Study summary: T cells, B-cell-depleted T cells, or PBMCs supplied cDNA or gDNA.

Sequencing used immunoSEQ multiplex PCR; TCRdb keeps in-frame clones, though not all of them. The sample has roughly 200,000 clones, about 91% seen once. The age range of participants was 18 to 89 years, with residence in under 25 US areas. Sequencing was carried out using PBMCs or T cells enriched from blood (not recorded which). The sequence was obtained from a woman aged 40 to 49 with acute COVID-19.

In nucleotides, the CDR3 is TGTGCCAGCTACCTACAGGGGTTGTATGGCTACACCTTC. It is translated as CASYLQGLYGYTF. The genes are TRBV2 and TRBJ1-2, with 7 bases identical to TRBD1. Germline lookup yields CDR1 SNHLY and CDR2 FYNNEI. This CDR3 has 13 residues. V lost 8 bases to trimming and J lost 5 bases; unmatched junction nucleotides: 8.